The 10 T cell receptor beta chains in this list originate from one sample, sequenced in a study of blood T cell repertoires in COVID-19. The assay was immunoSEQ multiplex PCR, and TCRdb's table has in-frame clones only and misses some. The table includes some 97,000 clones, roughly 92% detected once. Specimen: peripheral blood. The source is a man in his 70s with acute or convalescent COVID-19.

This CDR3 reads CASSQTGYGYTF. CDR3 bases: TGTGCCAGCAGCCAGACAGGATATGGCTACACCTTC. The chain couples TRBV12-3 or TRBV12-4 to TRBJ1-2; TRBD1 is a possible D gene (6 bases). Trimming removed 6 bases at V and 5 bases at J, with 10 bases between. The CDR3 runs to 12 residues.

V is TRBV28 and J is TRBJ1-6, with D possibly being TRBD1 (6 bases). Trimming removed 7 bases from V and 9 bases from J, with 16 bases in between. CDR1 is MDHEN and CDR2 is SYDVKM in the germline V gene. CDR3 length: 14 amino acids. The CDR3, as DNA: TGTGCCAGCATCCCGGGACAAGGTGCTTCACCCCTCCACTTT. Translating gives CASIPGQGASPLHF.

The rearrangement links TRBV30 to TRBJ1-5, with D possibly TRBD1 on 5 matching bases. V gave up 4 bases and J gave up 5 bases, with 12 bases separating them. From germline, CDR1 is GTSNPN and CDR2 SVGIG (reference sequence). The CDR3 is 13 residues long. The DNA for the CDR3 is TGTGCCTGGACCTCGGGGGGGGATCAGCCCCAGCATTTT. This codes for CAWTSGGDQPQHF.

This clone was seen a few times. This chain uses TRBV2 with TRBJ2-2; TRBD1 matches at 7 bases. The CDR3 has 15 residues. Germline assignment: CDR1 SNHLY and CDR2 FYNNEI. The V segment lost 7 bases and the J segment 0 bases; nucleotides outside the gene matches: 5. CDR3 amino acids: CASKGQRSNTGELFF. CDR3 sequence (DNA): TGTGCCAGCAAGGGACAGCGATCGAACACCGGGGAGCTGTTTTTT.

The chain combines TRBV6-5 with TRBJ1-6; TRBD1 aligns across 9 bases. Trimming took 2 bases from V and 6 from J; bases not matched to a gene: 5. Germline V gene data show CDR1 as MNHEY and CDR2 as SVGAGI. CDR3 length: 16 residues. This CDR3 is CASSYGRDRVNSPLHF. CDR3 bases: TGTGCCAGCAGTTACGGCCGGGACAGGGTTAATTCACCCCTCCACTTT.

The V gene is TRBV9, the J gene TRBJ2-4; D is unresolved. The CDR3 spans 14 residues. V dropped 0 bases and J dropped 0 bases, with 4 bases sitting between them. Germline loops: CDR1 SGDLS, CDR2 YYNGEE. Written as DNA, the CDR3 is TGTGCCAGCAGCGTAGCACTAGCCAAAAACATTCAGTACTTC. Translated, it gives CASSVALAKNIQYF. The full variable domain, with the rest looked up from reference TRBV9 and TRBJ2-4, is DSGVTQTPKHLITATGQRVTLRCSPRSGDLSVYWYQQSLDQGLQFLIQYYNGEERAKGNILERFSAQQFPDLHSELNLSSLELGDSALYFCASSVALAKNIQYFGAGTRLSVL.

The chain carries TRBV18 and TRBJ2-2; perhaps TRBD1 as D (5 bases). The CDR3 spans 16 residues. Trimming removed 2 bases at V and 0 bases at J, with 10 bases between. Germline V gene data show CDR1 as KGHSH and CDR2 as LQKENI. The CDR3 loop reads CASSPRKGPNTGELFF. CDR3 in DNA: TGTGCCAGCTCACCAAGGAAGGGGCCGAACACCGGGGAGCTGTTTTTT.

The chain couples TRBV4-1 to TRBJ1-5, with D perhaps matching TRBD1 (5 bases). V shed 1 base and J shed 3 bases, with 13 bases lying between them. This CDR3 region has 16 residues. Germline V gene lookup returns CDR1 MGHRA and CDR2 YSYEKL. In DNA form, the CDR3 reads TGCGCCAGCAGCCAAGTGGCGGGGGAGGTCAATCAGCCCCAGCATTTT. As protein: CASSQVAGEVNQPQHF.

The genes are TRBV11-3 and TRBJ1-3, with 8 nucleotides matching TRBD1. CDR1 SGHNT and CDR2 YENEEA come from the germline V gene. The CDR3 runs 16 residues. J lost 4 bases, V lost 5 bases, and 10 bases had no gene match. The CDR3 region is CASSARTGRRGNTIYF. The CDR3 coding sequence is TGTGCCAGCAGCGCCCGGACAGGGAGGAGAGGAAACACCATATATTTT.

The chain is built from TRBV5-1 and TRBJ2-4; 9 nucleotides line up with TRBD2. Germline lookup yields CDR1 SGHRS and CDR2 YFSETQ. The CDR3 is made up of 14 amino acids. J was trimmed by 6 bases and V by 6 bases; bases with no gene match: 7. CDR3 in amino acids: CASKDPTSGNIQYF. CDR3 DNA: TGCGCCAGCAAGGACCCGACTAGCGGAAACATTCAGTACTTC.